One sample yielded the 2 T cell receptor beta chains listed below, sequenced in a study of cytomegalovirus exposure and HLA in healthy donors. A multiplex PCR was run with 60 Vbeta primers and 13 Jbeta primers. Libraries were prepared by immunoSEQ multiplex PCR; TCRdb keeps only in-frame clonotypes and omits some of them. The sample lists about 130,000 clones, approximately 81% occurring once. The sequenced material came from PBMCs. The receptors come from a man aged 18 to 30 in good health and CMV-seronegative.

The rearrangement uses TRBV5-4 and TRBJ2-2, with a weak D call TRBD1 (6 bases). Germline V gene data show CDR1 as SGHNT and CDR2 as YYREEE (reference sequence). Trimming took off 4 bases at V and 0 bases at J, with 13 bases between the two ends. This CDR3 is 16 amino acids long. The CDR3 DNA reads TGTGCCAGCAGCCCAGGACAGATCTCGAACACCGGGGAGCTGTTTTTT. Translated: CASSPGQISNTGELFF.

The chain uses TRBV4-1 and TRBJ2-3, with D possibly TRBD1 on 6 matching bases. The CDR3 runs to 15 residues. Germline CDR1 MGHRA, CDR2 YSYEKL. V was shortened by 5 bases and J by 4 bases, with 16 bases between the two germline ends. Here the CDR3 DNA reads TGCGCCAGCAGCGAATTAAGGGGGAAGGCAGATACGCAGTATTTT. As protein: CASSELRGKADTQYF.